These T cell receptor beta chains were read from a single sample in a study of a mutant IDH1 vaccine in newly diagnosed glioma. These TCRs are of unknown antigen specificity. Sequencing used immunoSEQ multiplex PCR; TCRdb keeps in-frame clones, though not all of them. This sample has about 40,000 clones, with roughly 82% found just once. The starting material was PBMCs, obtained from a glioma patient whose treatment included an IDH1 peptide vaccine. The receptors originated from a young man with glioma. Some clones in this sample may be carry-over from other donors' samples. Both conserved end residues are part of each CDR3. Each record gives: J gene, V gene, CDR3 protein.

J gene: TRBJ1-2; V gene: TRBV13; CDR3 protein: CASSAWELYGYTF
J gene: TRBJ1-5; V gene: TRBV9; CDR3 protein: CASSRQGSGNQPQHF
J gene: TRBJ2-6; V gene: TRBV14; CDR3 protein: CASSPTRWEVTPSGANVLTF
J gene: TRBJ2-6; V gene: TRBV9; CDR3 protein: CASTRNIGSGANVLTF
J gene: TRBJ1-5; V gene: TRBV28; CDR3 protein: CASSFEQGFRQPQHF
J gene: TRBJ1-5; V gene: TRBV10-3; CDR3 protein: CAISDVAQPQHF
J gene: TRBJ1-1; V gene: TRBV11-2; CDR3 protein: CASSWEIKNTEAFF
J gene: TRBJ1-1; V gene: TRBV7-2; CDR3 protein: CASSLGGSENTEAFF
J gene: TRBJ2-2; V gene: TRBV18; CDR3 protein: CASSPTGSGELFF
J gene: TRBJ1-1; V gene: TRBV19; CDR3 protein: CASSIAGGSVTEAFF
J gene: TRBJ1-3; V gene: TRBV12-5; CDR3 protein: CASGLGIGNTIYF
J gene: TRBJ2-6; V gene: TRBV7-8; CDR3 protein: CASSPSSGANVLTF
J gene: TRBJ1-1; V gene: TRBV2; CDR3 protein: CASMDSPNTEAFF
J gene: TRBJ1-2; V gene: TRBV19; CDR3 protein: CASSSRGRNYGYTF
J gene: TRBJ2-7; V gene: TRBV4-3; CDR3 protein: CASSQVVDQGRWLSEQNF
J gene: TRBJ1-5; V gene: TRBV7-9; CDR3 protein: CASSLGGFSNQPQHF
J gene: TRBJ1-5; V gene: TRBV2; CDR3 protein: CASSEGDRGQPQHF
J gene: TRBJ1-2; V gene: TRBV14; CDR3 protein: CASSQDRDRVFRPLEVYGYTF
J gene: TRBJ1-4; V gene: TRBV28; CDR3 protein: CASSRRGPPNEKLFF
J gene: TRBJ2-3; V gene: TRBV5-6; CDR3 protein: CASSLFRGTTDTQYF
J gene: TRBJ1-4; V gene: TRBV5-5; CDR3 protein: CASSFGTGREKLFF
J gene: TRBJ1-1; V gene: TRBV5-1; CDR3 protein: CASSLELGSLNTEAFF
J gene: TRBJ1-1; V gene: TRBV19; CDR3 protein: CASSDSANTEAFF
J gene: TRBJ2-3; V gene: TRBV5-1; CDR3 protein: CASSLAHYRGLDLRHIQYF
J gene: TRBJ2-1; V gene: TRBV6-6; CDR3 protein: CASSPADNEQFF
J gene: TRBJ1-5; V gene: TRBV9; CDR3 protein: CASSVGPRTLHNQPQHF
J gene: TRBJ1-1; V gene: TRBV20-1; CDR3 protein: CRSRKNTEAFF
J gene: TRBJ1-5; V gene: TRBV19; CDR3 protein: CASRTGGINQPQHF
J gene: TRBJ1-1; V gene: TRBV29-1; CDR3 protein: CSVTGNTEAFF
J gene: TRBJ1-4; V gene: TRBV29-1; CDR3 protein: CSAKRGGNEKLFF
J gene: TRBJ2-7; V gene: TRBV19; CDR3 protein: CASSAQGHWEQYF
J gene: TRBJ2-5; V gene: TRBV7-2; CDR3 protein: CASSLAGGLETQYF
J gene: TRBJ2-2; V gene: TRBV9; CDR3 protein: CASSAQGPLTGELFF
J gene: TRBJ1-5; V gene: TRBV20-1; CDR3 protein: CSAGGSQPQHF
J gene: TRBJ1-1; V gene: TRBV9; CDR3 protein: CASSVEKYTEAFF
J gene: TRBJ1-5; V gene: TRBV4-3; CDR3 protein: CASSQGWVNYQPQHF
J gene: TRBJ1-4; V gene: TRBV4-1; CDR3 protein: CASSQVGRGPNEKLFF
J gene: TRBJ1-6; V gene: TRBV5-1; CDR3 protein: CASSSGQGSNSPLHF
J gene: TRBJ2-7; V gene: TRBV6-6; CDR3 protein: CASSASGRAGGEQYF
J gene: TRBJ2-7; V gene: TRBV27; CDR3 protein: CASSFQSSYEQYF
J gene: TRBJ1-1; V gene: TRBV7-2; CDR3 protein: CASSLWTGGTEAFF
J gene: TRBJ1-1; V gene: TRBV5-5; CDR3 protein: CASSTQPGQGVAEAFF
J gene: TRBJ1-1; V gene: TRBV27; CDR3 protein: CASSKTGSGHTEAFF
J gene: TRBJ2-1; V gene: TRBV5-1; CDR3 protein: CASSWGPMGGNEQFF
J gene: TRBJ2-7; V gene: TRBV5-5; CDR3 protein: CASSVTSETTYEQYF
J gene: TRBJ1-1; V gene: TRBV7-9; CDR3 protein: CASSLGTATEAFF
J gene: TRBJ2-5; V gene: TRBV7-9; CDR3 protein: CASSLAPWTSGVMGYF
J gene: TRBJ2-7; V gene: TRBV4-3; CDR3 protein: CASSQAPTGLEQYF
J gene: TRBJ1-1; V gene: TRBV5-1; CDR3 protein: CASSSTTDTEAFF
J gene: TRBJ2-3; V gene: TRBV12-5; CDR3 protein: CASGFQGGTSTDTQYF
J gene: TRBJ1-1; V gene: TRBV30; CDR3 protein: CAWEGTGGPTEAFF
J gene: TRBJ1-4; V gene: TRBV5-1; CDR3 protein: CASSQGGQGINEKLFF
J gene: TRBJ2-5; V gene: TRBV29-1; CDR3 protein: CSVQLAGELQETQYF
J gene: TRBJ2-1; V gene: TRBV5-4; CDR3 protein: CASSLAGNEQFF
J gene: TRBJ2-2; V gene: TRBV25-1; CDR3 protein: CASSELGVTGELFF
J gene: TRBJ1-5; V gene: TRBV6-5; CDR3 protein: CASSYSGRNQPQHF